The 14 T cell receptor beta chains listed next were all sequenced from one sample in a study of T-cell memory formation after mild COVID-19. Via MiXCR, TCRdb re-called the 5' RACE reads, giving one row per CDR3 protein. Of about 55,000 distinct CDR3 sequences in the sample, around 9.5% are singletons; the top ten hold 1.2%. The sequenced sample was PBMCs or a T cell subset sorted from them (not recorded which). All receptors come from a man younger than 35 who had mild COVID-19 (a few samples of this study predate the infection). Cell type and time point are not known.

This rearrangement joins TRBV18 to TRBJ1-1; D is possibly TRBD1 (5 bases). With 5 bases removed from V and 5 bases from J, the gap between germline ends came to 18 bases. There are 15 residues in the CDR3. Germline lookup yields CDR1 KGHSH and CDR2 LQKENI. This CDR3 reads CASSEGTGELTEAFF. The CDR3 DNA is TGTGCCAGCTCAGAGGGGACGGGTGAATTGACTGAAGCTTTCTTT.

The gene calls are TRBV3-1 and TRBJ2-6; TRBD1 matches 7 bases. V shed 1 base, J shed 0 bases, and the junction held 0 bases outside the gene matches. The CDR3 runs 16 residues. CDR1 and CDR2 from the germline V gene are LGHDT and YNNKEL (reference sequence). Here the CDR3 reads CASSQGTGSGANVLTF. The CDR3, as DNA: TGTGCCAGCAGCCAAGGGACAGGCTCTGGGGCCAACGTCCTGACTTTC.

This clonotype showed up just a few times. V is TRBV4-1 and J is TRBJ2-7; 9 positions match TRBD2. CDR1 is MGHRA, CDR2 YSYEKL, per germline. The CDR3 has 14 amino acids. After removal of 4 bases from V and 7 bases from J, the junction contained 8 bases not matched to a gene. The CDR3 nucleotides read TGCGCCAGCAGCCGCCTAGCGGGGTTGAGAGAGCAGTACTTC. Translated, it gives CASSRLAGLREQYF.

In this sample, this clonotype turned up many times. The V call is TRBV12-3 or TRBV12-4, the J call TRBJ2-1; no clear D. The CDR3 is made up of 12 amino acids. Between the trimmed V and J ends, which lost 2 bases and 9 bases, there was a span of 8 bases. This CDR3 is CASSLSDAEQFF. In DNA, the CDR3 is TGTGCCAGCAGTTTATCCGACGCTGAGCAGTTCTTC.

This chain uses TRBV30 with TRBJ1-6, with 8 bases lining up with TRBD1. With V trimmed by 3 bases and J by 2 bases, 3 bases remained unmatched. The CDR3 is 15 residues long. Per germline, CDR1 GTSNPN and CDR2 SVGIG (reference sequence). In nucleotides, the CDR3 is TGTGCCTGGAGGGGGGACAGGACCTATAATTCACCCCTCCACTTT. Amino acids: CAWRGDRTYNSPLHF.

This chain joins TRBV6-1 and TRBJ1-5; D is unresolved. The germline gives CDR1 MNHNS, CDR2 SASEGT. Trimming pared 1 base from V and 6 bases from J, leaving 10 bases between. This CDR3 contains 14 residues. CDR3: CASSEGALGQPQHF. CDR3 nucleotides: TGTGCCAGCAGTGAAGGGGCTCTAGGTCAGCCCCAGCATTTT.

This CDR3 reads CASSSQGQNTEAFF. Here the CDR3 DNA reads TGTGCCAGCAGCTCCCAGGGACAGAACACTGAAGCTTTCTTT. The rearrangement links TRBV7-2 to TRBJ1-1; TRBD1 might be the D (6 bases). The CDR3 totals 14 residues. V was shortened by 4 bases and J by 1 base, with 10 bases between the two germline ends. In germline, CDR1 is SGHTA, CDR2 FQGNSA.

This clonotype was seen ten or more times. This rearrangement joins TRBV7-2 to TRBJ2-2, with TRBD1 matching 8 bases. Looked up from germline, CDR1 is SGHTA and CDR2 is FQGNSA. V gave up 6 bases and J gave up 1 base; unmatched junction bases: 4. CDR3 length: 15 residues. CDR3 nucleotides: TGTGCCAGCAGGACCGGGACAGGGAACACCGGGGAGCTGTTTTTT. It specifies CASRTGTGNTGELFF.

This clonotype was picked up a small number of times. The chain combines TRBV5-1 with TRBJ2-5; perhaps TRBD1 as D (5 bases). Germline loops: CDR1 SGHRS, CDR2 YFSETQ. The CDR3 has 14 amino acids. The V gene lost 4 bases and the J gene lost 0 bases, with 10 bases spanning the gap. The CDR3 loop reads CASSLRANQETQYF. CDR3 bases: TGCGCCAGCAGCCTCAGGGCCAACCAAGAGACCCAGTACTTC. The variable domain in full, with the rest retrieved from reference TRBV5-1 and TRBJ2-5, is KAGVTQTPRYLIKTRGQQVTLSCSPISGHRSVSWYQQTPGQGLQFLFEYFSETQRNKGNFPGRFSGRQFSNSRSEMNVSTLELGDSALYLCASSLRANQETQYFGPGTRLLVL.

This clonotype was recorded a few times. This chain uses TRBV15 with TRBJ2-1; TRBD2 matches 8 bases. The CDR3 spans 15 residues. Germline assignment: CDR1 LNHNV and CDR2 YYDKDF (reference sequence). The trim removed 3 bases at V and 8 bases at J, leaving 9 bases unmatched. As DNA, the CDR3 is TGTGCCACCAGCAGGGACCGGGGGGGGCTGGATGAGCAGTTCTTC. It codes for CATSRDRGGLDEQFF.

In this sample, this clonotype turned up many times. The rearrangement uses TRBV6-5 and TRBJ2-1; possible D gene TRBD1, 5 bases. The CDR3 is 18 residues long. The V gene lost 2 bases and the J gene lost 8 bases, with 25 bases spanning the gap. Germline CDR1 MNHEY, CDR2 SVGAGI. Here the CDR3 reads CASSYGPIGQGLLYEQFF. The CDR3 nucleotides are TGTGCCAGCAGTTACGGACCCATAGGGCAGGGATTGCTGTATGAGCAGTTCTTC.

This clonotype was seen many times. The chain is built from TRBV5-1 and TRBJ2-7; 11 bases line up with TRBD1. Unmatched junction bases numbered 2, after V lost 2 bases and J lost 4 bases. CDR1 and CDR2 (germline): SGHRS, YFSETQ. This CDR3 has 14 residues. CDR3 region: CASSFGTGGYEQYV. The CDR3 region has the DNA TGCGCCAGCAGCTTCGGGACAGGGGGTTACGAGCAGTACGTC.

This clonotype occurred many times. V and J are TRBV13 and TRBJ2-5; 10 bases align to TRBD1. The junction had 15 bases not matched to a gene; V was cut back by 6 bases and J by 5 bases. Germline CDR1 reads PRHDT; CDR2 reads FYEKMQ (reference sequence). The CDR3 has 17 amino acids. The CDR3 bases are TGTGCCAGCAGTGAATTTCTCGGGACAGGGGTAGTGGAGACCCAGTACTTC. Protein sequence: CASSEFLGTGVVETQYF. Full variable domain (outside the CDR3, taken from reference TRBV13 and TRBJ2-5): AAGVIQSPRHLIKEKRETATLKCYPIPRHDTVYWYQQGPGQDPQFLISFYEKMQSDKGSIPDRFSAQQFSDYHSELNMSSLELGDSALYFCASSEFLGTGVVETQYFGPGTRLLVL.

The V gene is TRBV5-1, the J gene TRBJ1-4, with a tentative D call TRBD1 (6 bases). Germline loops: CDR1 SGHRS, CDR2 YFSETQ. The CDR3 loop spans 16 amino acids. V was pared by 4 bases and J by 0 bases, with 13 bases between. CDR3 coding DNA: TGCGCCAGCAGCCCTTGGGACATTGCAACTAATGAAAAACTGTTTTTT. It encodes CASSPWDIATNEKLFF.